These 11 T cell receptor beta chains originate from one sample sequenced in a study of blood T cell repertoires in COVID-19. Clones were read by immunoSEQ multiplex PCR, and TCRdb kept only the in-frame ones, dropping some. Of some 200,000 clones in the sample, 80% were seen once. The sequenced sample was PBMCs or T cells enriched from blood (not recorded which). The receptor source for this set is a woman aged 40 to 49 with acute COVID-19.

The chain is built from TRBV3-1 (or the pseudogene TRBV3-2) and TRBJ1-1, with 9 positions matching TRBD1. Germline-derived CDR1 and CDR2 are LGHDT and YNNKEL (reference sequence). The CDR3 is 16 residues long. V gave up 4 bases and J gave up 5 bases; unmatched junction bases: 11. The CDR3 loop reads CASSPKAGTGPTEAFF. The DNA for the CDR3 is TGTGCCAGCAGCCCCAAAGCCGGGACAGGGCCTACTGAAGCTTTCTTT.

The rearrangement links TRBV9 to TRBJ2-3; 9 bases align to TRBD2. V shed 0 bases and J 4 bases; nucleotides not matched to a gene: 0. Germline CDR1 reads SGDLS; CDR2 reads YYNGEE. The CDR3 runs 14 residues. CDR3 amino acids: CASSVASGADTQYF. CDR3 bases: TGTGCCAGCAGCGTAGCTAGCGGGGCAGATACGCAGTATTTT.

The V gene is TRBV5-1, the J gene TRBJ2-6, with D perhaps matching TRBD2 (6 bases). V gave up 4 bases and J gave up 3 bases, with 20 bases separating them. CDR1 is SGHRS, CDR2 YFSETQ, per germline. This CDR3 comprises 18 residues. CDR3 sequence: CASSGESPWEVGANVLTF. The CDR3 nucleotides are TGCGCCAGCAGCGGGGAGAGCCCCTGGGAGGTTGGGGCCAACGTCCTGACTTTC.

The chain couples TRBV3-1 (or the pseudogene TRBV3-2) to TRBJ1-5; the match to TRBD1 covers 8 bases. This CDR3 contains 15 residues. V shed 3 bases, J shed 6 bases, and the junction held 7 bases outside the gene matches. CDR1 is LGHDT and CDR2 is YNNKEL in the germline V gene (reference sequence). This chain's CDR3 is CASSQGRGLGQPQHF. The CDR3 region has the DNA TGTGCCAGCAGCCAGGGCAGGGGGCTCGGTCAGCCCCAGCATTTT.

The chain carries TRBV7-6 and TRBJ2-5; TRBD2 agrees at 13 bases. The junction had 10 bases not matched to a gene; V was cut back by 5 bases and J by 1 base. Germline V gene data show CDR1 as SGHVS and CDR2 as FNYEAQ. The CDR3 length is 18 residues. This CDR3 is CASSPGGLAGLGQETQYF. Written as DNA, the CDR3 is TGTGCCAGCAGCCCAGGGGGACTAGCGGGGTTGGGCCAAGAGACCCAGTACTTC.

This clone has a handful of counts. This sample also contains other DNA sequences that code for the same CDR3. The chain joins TRBV11-2 to TRBJ1-1; no clear D. The V end was cut by 0 bases, the J end by 3 bases, with 5 bases between. The CDR3 length is 13 residues. Germline V CDR1 and CDR2: SGHAT, FQNNGV. Here the CDR3 DNA reads TGTGCCAGCAGCTTAGATCGAGACACTGAAGCTTTCTTT. Protein product: CASSLDRDTEAFF.

This rearrangement joins TRBV6-4 to TRBJ2-2, with a tentative D call TRBD2 (6 bases). CDR3 size: 13 residues. CDR1 and CDR2 (germline): MRHNA, SNTAGT. Trimming pared 3 bases from V and 6 bases from J, leaving 8 bases between. The CDR3 protein is CASSELASGELFF. CDR3 bases: TGTGCCAGCAGTGAACTAGCATCCGGGGAGCTGTTTTTT.

This clone was counted a few times. The chain carries TRBV6-4 and TRBJ2-6; D may be TRBD1 (5 bases). Per germline, CDR1 MRHNA and CDR2 SNTAGT. The CDR3 is made up of 15 amino acids. Trimming stripped 8 bases from V and 2 bases from J, with 13 bases between. Here the CDR3 DNA reads TGTGCCAGCCAAGAAAGGGGTACTGGGGCCAACGTCCTGACTTTC. This codes for CASQERGTGANVLTF.

The genes are TRBV9 and TRBJ2-2; D is unclear. Between the trimmed V and J ends, which lost 1 base and 4 bases, there was a span of 5 bases. CDR1 and CDR2 (germline): SGDLS, YYNGEE. The CDR3 runs 13 residues. This chain's CDR3 is CASSVLLTGELFF. The CDR3 nucleotides are TGTGCCAGCAGCGTACTACTCACCGGGGAGCTGTTTTTT.

This chain joins TRBV18 and TRBJ1-5; D is perhaps TRBD1 (5 bases). Trimming took 5 bases from V and 5 from J, leaving 10 bases between them. The CDR3 spans 13 residues. CDR1 and CDR2 from the germline V gene are KGHSH and LQKENI. DNA for the CDR3: TGTGCCAGCTCAGGGGCGCACGATCAGCCCCAGCATTTT. Translated, it gives CASSGAHDQPQHF.

CDR3 loop: CASLGSSGANVLTF. The CDR3 DNA reads as TGTGCCAGCCTAGGGAGCTCTGGGGCCAACGTCCTGACTTTC. The rearrangement joins TRBV19 to TRBJ2-6; possibly TRBD2 for D (5 bases). This CDR3 is built from 14 residues. The V end was cut by 9 bases, the J end by 0 bases, with 9 bases between. Germline V gene sequence: CDR1 LNHDA, CDR2 SQIVND (reference sequence).